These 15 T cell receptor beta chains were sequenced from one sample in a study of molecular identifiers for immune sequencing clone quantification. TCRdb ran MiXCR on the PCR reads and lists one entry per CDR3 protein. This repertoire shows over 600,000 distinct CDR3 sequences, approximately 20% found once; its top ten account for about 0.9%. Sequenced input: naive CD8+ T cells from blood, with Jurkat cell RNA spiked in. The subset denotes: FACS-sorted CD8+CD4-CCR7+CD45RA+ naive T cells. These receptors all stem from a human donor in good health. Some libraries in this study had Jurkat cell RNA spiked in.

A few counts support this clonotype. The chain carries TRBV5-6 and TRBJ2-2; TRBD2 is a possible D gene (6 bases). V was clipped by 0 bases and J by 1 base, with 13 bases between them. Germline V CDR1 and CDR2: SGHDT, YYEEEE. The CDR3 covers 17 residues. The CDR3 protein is CASSLGRGIWNTGELFF. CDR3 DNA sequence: TGTGCCAGCAGCTTGGGGCGGGGCATCTGGAACACCGGGGAGCTGTTTTTT.

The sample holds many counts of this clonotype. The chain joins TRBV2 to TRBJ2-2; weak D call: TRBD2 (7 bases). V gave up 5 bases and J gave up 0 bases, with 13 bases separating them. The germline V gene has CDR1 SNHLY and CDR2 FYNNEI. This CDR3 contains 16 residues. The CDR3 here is CASSTEGGANTGELFF. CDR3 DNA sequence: TGTGCCAGCAGTACAGAGGGGGGGGCGAACACCGGGGAGCTGTTTTTT.

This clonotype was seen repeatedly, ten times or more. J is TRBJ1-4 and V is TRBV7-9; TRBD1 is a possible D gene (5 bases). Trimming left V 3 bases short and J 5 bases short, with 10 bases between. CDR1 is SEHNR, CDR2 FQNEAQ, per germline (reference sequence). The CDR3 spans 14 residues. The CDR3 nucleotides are TGTGCCAGCAGCTTCAGGGACGGCAATGAAAAACTGTTTTTT. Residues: CASSFRDGNEKLFF.

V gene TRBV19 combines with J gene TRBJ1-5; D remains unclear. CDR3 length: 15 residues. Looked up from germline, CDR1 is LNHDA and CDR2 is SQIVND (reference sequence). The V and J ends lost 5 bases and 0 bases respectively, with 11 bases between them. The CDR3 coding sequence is TGTGCCAGTAGTCCGGAGTTTAATAGCAATCAGCCCCAGCATTTT. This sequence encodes CASSPEFNSNQPQHF.

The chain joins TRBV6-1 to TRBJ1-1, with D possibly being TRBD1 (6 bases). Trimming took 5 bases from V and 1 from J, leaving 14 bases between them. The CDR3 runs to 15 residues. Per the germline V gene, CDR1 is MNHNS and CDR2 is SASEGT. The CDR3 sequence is CASSTNWGQNTEAFF. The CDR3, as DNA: TGTGCCAGCAGTACCAATTGGGGGCAGAACACTGAAGCTTTCTTT.

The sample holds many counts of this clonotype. The CDR3 bases are TGCAGTGCTAGTTCTGGGGGGGCCGGGGATGAGCAGTTCTTC. Its protein is CSASSGGAGDEQFF. The rearrangement uses TRBV20-1 and TRBJ2-1; possible D gene TRBD2, 7 bases. This CDR3 contains 14 residues. V was clipped by 3 bases and J by 8 bases, with 17 bases between them. Germline CDR1 DFQATT, CDR2 SNEGSKA (reference sequence).

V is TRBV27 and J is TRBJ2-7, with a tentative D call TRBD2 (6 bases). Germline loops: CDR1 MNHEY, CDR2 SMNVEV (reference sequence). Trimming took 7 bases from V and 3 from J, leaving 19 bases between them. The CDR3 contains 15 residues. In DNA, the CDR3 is TGTGCCAGCACCGCCTCGGGGGAAGGTATCTACGAGCAGTACTTC. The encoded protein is CASTASGEGIYEQYF.

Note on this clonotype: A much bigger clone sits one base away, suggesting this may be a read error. The DNA of the CDR3 is TGCGCCAGCGGGGGGGGAGACACCGGGGGGCTGTTTTTT. Amino acid sequence: CASGGGDTGGLFF. The chain is built from TRBV10-2 and TRBJ2-2; 7 positions agree with TRBD2. Germline-derived CDR1 and CDR2 are WSHSY and SAAADI. This CDR3 contains 13 residues.

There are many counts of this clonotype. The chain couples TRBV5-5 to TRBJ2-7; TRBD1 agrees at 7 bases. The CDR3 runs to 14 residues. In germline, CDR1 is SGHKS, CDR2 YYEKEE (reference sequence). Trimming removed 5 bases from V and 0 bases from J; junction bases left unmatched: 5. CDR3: CASSMDRSSYEQYF. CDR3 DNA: TGTGCCAGCAGTATGGACAGGAGCTCCTACGAGCAGTACTTC. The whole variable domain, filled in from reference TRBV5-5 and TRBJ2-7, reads DAGVTQSPTHLIKTRGQQVTLRCSPISGHKSVSWYQQVLGQGPQFIFQYYEKEERGRGNFPDRFSARQFPNYSSELNVNALLLGDSALYLCASSMDRSSYEQYFGPGTRLTVT.

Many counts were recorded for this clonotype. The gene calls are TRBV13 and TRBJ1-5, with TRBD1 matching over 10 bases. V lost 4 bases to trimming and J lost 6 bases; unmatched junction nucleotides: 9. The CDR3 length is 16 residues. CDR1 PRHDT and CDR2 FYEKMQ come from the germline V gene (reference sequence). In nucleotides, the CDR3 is TGTGCCAGCAGCTCATCGGACAGGGGGATAGCTCAGCCCCAGCATTTT. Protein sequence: CASSSSDRGIAQPQHF.

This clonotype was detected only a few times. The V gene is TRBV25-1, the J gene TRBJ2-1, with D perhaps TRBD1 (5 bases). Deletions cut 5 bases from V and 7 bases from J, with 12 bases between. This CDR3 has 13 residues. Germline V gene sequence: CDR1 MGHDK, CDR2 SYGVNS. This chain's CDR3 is CASSLGVVNEQFF. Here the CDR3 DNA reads TGTGCCAGCAGTCTAGGGGTTGTTAATGAGCAGTTCTTC.

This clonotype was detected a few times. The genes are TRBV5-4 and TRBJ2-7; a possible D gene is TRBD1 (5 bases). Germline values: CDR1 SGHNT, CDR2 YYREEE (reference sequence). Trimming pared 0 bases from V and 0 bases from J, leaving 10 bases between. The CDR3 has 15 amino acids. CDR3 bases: TGTGCCAGCAGCTTGGGGCAGGGTTACTCCTACGAGCAGTACTTC. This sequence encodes CASSLGQGYSYEQYF.

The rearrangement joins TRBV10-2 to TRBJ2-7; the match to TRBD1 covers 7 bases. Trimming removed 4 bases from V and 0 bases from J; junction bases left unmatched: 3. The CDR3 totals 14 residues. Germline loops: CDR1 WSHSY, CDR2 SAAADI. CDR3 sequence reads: CASSADRDSYEQYF. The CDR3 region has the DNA TGCGCCAGCAGTGCCGACAGGGACTCCTACGAGCAGTACTTC.

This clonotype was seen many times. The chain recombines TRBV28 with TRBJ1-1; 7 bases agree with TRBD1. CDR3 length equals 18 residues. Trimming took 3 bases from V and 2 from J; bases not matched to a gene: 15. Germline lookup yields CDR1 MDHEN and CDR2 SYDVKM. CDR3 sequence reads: CASSFPAGTAILNTEAFF. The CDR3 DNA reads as TGTGCCAGCAGTTTCCCCGCCGGGACAGCAATACTCAACACTGAAGCTTTCTTT. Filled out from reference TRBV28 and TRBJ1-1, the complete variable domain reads DVKVTQSSRYLVKRTGEKVFLECVQDMDHENMFWYRQDPGLGLRLIYFSYDVKMKEKGDIPEGYSVSREKKERFSLILESASTNQTSMYLCASSFPAGTAILNTEAFFGQGTRLTVV.

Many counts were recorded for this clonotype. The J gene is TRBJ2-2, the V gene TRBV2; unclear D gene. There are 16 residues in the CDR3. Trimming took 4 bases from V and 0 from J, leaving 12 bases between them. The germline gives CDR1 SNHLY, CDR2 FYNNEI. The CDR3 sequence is CASSAPVTPNTGELFF. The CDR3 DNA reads TGTGCCAGCAGTGCCCCGGTGACACCGAACACCGGGGAGCTGTTTTTT.